Listed below are T cell receptor beta chains from one sample, sequenced in a study of blood T cell repertoires in COVID-19. Only in-frame clones appear in the TCRdb table, and some are missing; sequencing was by immunoSEQ multiplex PCR. The sample includes around 75,000 clones, approximately 80% of them seen just once. Sequencing input: peripheral blood. The source is a man aged 50 to 60 with COVID-19, enrolled during active disease. Each CDR3 is given with its conserved first and last residue. D genes are given only for firm matches. The size entry is marked missing in some rows and otherwise reads once, few, many or a size class.

.	TRBV7-2	TRBJ2-1	.	CASSSSSEQFF	TGTGCCAGCAGCTCTTCCAGTGAGCAGTTCTTC
.	TRBV6-5	TRBJ2-1	.	CASRPRDFAYNEQFF	TGTGCCAGCAGGCCCCGGGACTTTGCCTACAATGAGCAGTTCTTC
.	TRBV19	TRBJ2-3	.	CASSISLPTDTQYF	TGTGCCAGTAGTATATCACTACCCACAGATACGCAGTATTTT
TRBD1	TRBV7-8	TRBJ1-5	.	CASSSGRGQGGNQPQHF	TGTGCCAGCAGCTCTGGGCGGGGACAGGGAGGCAATCAGCCCCAGCATTTT
TRBD1	TRBV30	TRBJ2-4	.	CAWSRQGRRNIQYF	TGTGCCTGGAGTAGACAGGGAAGGAGAAACATTCAGTACTTC
TRBD2	TRBV30	TRBJ2-3	.	CAWSRGRPVLAGGRADTQYF	TGTGCCTGGAGTAGAGGACGTCCCGTACTAGCGGGAGGGCGGGCAGATACGCAGTATTTT
.	TRBV7-2	TRBJ2-2	.	CASSRWGGLGGELFF	TGTGCCAGCAGCCGCTGGGGGGGCCTAGGCGGGGAGCTGTTTTTT
.	TRBV18	TRBJ1-5	.	CASSLGLFKQPQHF	TGTGCCAGCTCGTTGGGACTGTTCAAGCAGCCCCAGCATTTT
.	TRBV24-1	TRBJ2-2	.	CATSDTVGTGELFF	TGTGCCACCAGTGACACAGTGGGCACCGGGGAGCTGTTTTTT
.	TRBV19	TRBJ1-2	.	CASSPPWGENYGYTF	TGTGCCAGTAGCCCTCCGTGGGGGGAGAACTATGGCTACACCTTC
.	TRBV3-1/TRBV3-2	TRBJ2-7	.	CASSQAGIQGEQYF	TGTGCCAGCAGCCAAGCCGGGATCCAGGGGGAGCAGTACTTC
TRBD2	TRBV6-5	TRBJ2-3	.	CASSRDSGSMDTQYF	TGTGCCAGCAGTAGGGATAGCGGGAGTATGGATACGCAGTATTTT
TRBD2	TRBV5-1	TRBJ2-7	.	CASSLTSGSPYEQYF	TGCGCCAGCAGCTTGACTAGCGGGTCTCCCTACGAGCAGTACTTC
TRBD1	TRBV9	TRBJ1-2	.	CASSTLESGGNGYTF	TGTGCCAGCAGCACATTAGAGTCAGGGGGCAACGGCTACACCTTC
TRBD2	TRBV6-5	TRBJ2-3	once	CASRPRYSGMKQYF	TGTGCCAGCAGACCCCGTTATAGCGGGATGAAGCAGTATTTT
.	TRBV11-2	TRBJ2-7	.	CASSSYDRTSRYEQYF	TGTGCCAGCAGCTCCTATGACAGAACCTCTCGTTACGAGCAGTACTTC
.	TRBV6-1	TRBJ1-3	once	CASSEQRSGNTIYF	TGTGCCAGCAGTGAACAGAGGAGTGGAAACACCATATATTTT
TRBD2	TRBV9	TRBJ2-1	.	CASSVGLAGGSNAEQFF	TGTGCCAGCAGCGTAGGACTAGCGGGGGGCTCTAATGCTGAGCAGTTCTTC
.	TRBV7-2	TRBJ2-5	.	CASGHRQETQYF	TGTGCCAGCGGCCACCGACAAGAGACCCAGTACTTC
.	TRBV10-3	TRBJ2-1	.	CAIRGAERNEQFF	TGTGCCATCCGCGGGGCTGAGAGAAATGAGCAGTTCTTC
TRBD2	TRBV7-3	TRBJ2-1	.	CASSLIAGNEQFF	TGTGCCAGCAGCTTAATAGCGGGGAATGAGCAGTTCTTC
.	TRBV6-5	TRBJ1-1	.	CASSYIQGTEAFF	TGTGCCAGCAGTTACATCCAGGGCACTGAAGCTTTCTTT
.	TRBV11-2	TRBJ2-3	.	CASSFWGHQQDTQYF	TGTGCCAGCAGCTTCTGGGGACACCAACAGGATACGCAGTATTTT
.	TRBV11-2	TRBJ2-2	.	CASSTDYLGELFF	TGTGCCAGCAGCACGGACTATCTCGGGGAGCTGTTTTTT
.	TRBV28	TRBJ2-1	.	CASSFRSAVGDEQFF	TGTGCCAGCAGTTTTCGTTCTGCGGTAGGCGATGAGCAGTTCTTC
.	TRBV6-4	TRBJ2-3	.	CASSEGRDTDTQYF	TGTGCCAGCAGTGAGGGGCGGGACACAGATACGCAGTATTTT
.	TRBV18	TRBJ2-3	.	CASSPLPGNSLTDTQYF	TGTGCCAGCTCACCACTACCGGGAAACTCCCTCACAGATACGCAGTATTTT
TRBD1	TRBV29-1	TRBJ1-2	few	CSVAGTGTNYGYTF	TGCAGCGTGGCCGGGACAGGCACTAACTATGGCTACACCTTC
.	TRBV3-1/TRBV3-2	TRBJ1-2	few	CASSQRGTQRGGYTF	TGTGCCAGCAGCCAGAGGGGGACGCAAAGAGGTGGCTACACCTTC
.	TRBV1	TRBJ2-7	.	CTSSQDGREGDKPDHSYEQYF	TGCACCAGCAGCCAAGATGGGAGGGAGGGTGACAAACCCGACCATTCCTACGAGCAGTACTTC
.	TRBV6-4	TRBJ2-1	medium-sized	CASSDGDSNEQFF	TGTGCCAGCAGTGACGGCGACTCCAATGAGCAGTTCTTC
TRBD2	TRBV6-4	TRBJ2-1	few	CASSVSSGRYNEQFF	TGTGCCAGCAGTGTATCTAGCGGGAGGTACAATGAGCAGTTCTTC
.	TRBV24-1	TRBJ2-5	.	CATSDRGETQYF	TGTGCCACCAGTGACAGGGGAGAGACCCAGTACTTC
TRBD1	TRBV5-4	TRBJ2-1	.	CASKRWGTGDNEQFF	TGTGCCAGCAAGAGGTGGGGGACAGGGGATAATGAGCAGTTCTTC
.	TRBV6-1	TRBJ1-3	.	CASSDDRNSGNTIYF	TGTGCCAGCAGTGATGACAGGAACTCTGGAAACACCATATATTTT
TRBD2	TRBV7-2	TRBJ2-7	.	CASSHGSGSLLVYEQYF	TGTGCCAGCAGTCACGGGAGCGGGAGCCTCCTTGTCTACGAGCAGTACTTC
TRBD1	TRBV6-2/TRBV6-3	TRBJ1-2	.	CASSFGTDNYGYTF	TGTGCCAGCAGTTTCGGGACAGATAACTATGGCTACACCTTC
TRBD2	TRBV29-1	TRBJ2-5	.	CSVRLAAQQETQYF	TGCAGCGTGCGACTAGCGGCCCAACAAGAGACCCAGTACTTC
TRBD1	TRBV5-1	TRBJ2-2	.	CASSLWGSGTGYTGELFF	TGCGCCAGCAGCTTGTGGGGGTCCGGGACAGGGTACACCGGGGAGCTGTTTTTT
.	TRBV5-6	TRBJ1-4	.	CASREQGRGEKLFF	TGTGCCAGCAGGGAACAGGGTAGGGGTGAAAAACTGTTTTTT
TRBD1	TRBV10-3	TRBJ1-6	.	CAISPDRASPPLHF	TGTGCCATCAGCCCGGACAGGGCATCCCCACCCCTCCACTTT
.	TRBV29-1	TRBJ1-3	.	CSVGRGTGNTIYF	TGCAGCGTTGGCCGGGGTACTGGAAACACCATATATTTT
.	TRBV6-5	TRBJ2-3	few	CASTQGRTETDTQYF	TGTGCCAGCACCCAGGGGCGAACCGAGACAGATACGCAGTATTTT
.	TRBV9	TRBJ1-6	.	CASSSGGGVWDNSPLHF	TGTGCCAGCAGCTCCGGGGGAGGAGTTTGGGATAATTCACCCCTCCACTTT
.	TRBV7-9	TRBJ2-2	few	CASSLVLAGPNTGELFF	TGTGCCAGCAGCTTAGTTTTGGCAGGGCCGAACACCGGGGAGCTGTTTTTT
TRBD2	TRBV27	TRBJ2-6	once	CASSSGIPGGGANVLTF	TGTGCCAGCAGTTCGGGAATACCGGGGGGTGGGGCCAACGTCCTGACTTTC
.	TRBV5-1	TRBJ2-3	.	CASSLGETSTDTQYF	TGCGCCAGCAGCCTCGGGGAGACTAGCACAGATACGCAGTATTTT
.	TRBV28	TRBJ1-3	.	CASGRYSGNTIYF	TGTGCCAGCGGCAGATACTCTGGAAACACCATATATTTT
TRBD1	TRBV28	TRBJ1-1	.	CASSLDRSTTEAFF	TGTGCCAGCAGTTTGGACAGGTCGACAACTGAAGCTTTCTTT
.	TRBV29-1	TRBJ2-3	.	CSVDNTDTQYF	TGCAGCGTTGACAACACAGATACGCAGTATTTT
TRBD1	TRBV9	TRBJ1-2	few	CASSPALLPGGSSGYTF	TGTGCCAGCAGCCCTGCCTTACTTCCAGGGGGGTCCTCTGGCTACACCTTC
.	TRBV15	TRBJ1-2	medium-sized	CATSNGDSYGYTF	TGTGCCACCAGCAATGGGGACTCCTATGGCTACACCTTC
.	TRBV30	TRBJ1-1	.	CAWSVRHRGSTEAFF	TGTGCCTGGAGTGTACGGCACCGAGGGTCCACTGAAGCTTTCTTT
.	TRBV7-2	TRBJ1-5	.	CASSVRGSNQPQHF	TGTGCCAGCAGCGTCCGGGGGTCCAATCAGCCCCAGCATTTT
TRBD1	TRBV9	TRBJ2-7	.	CASSFAAGDRFYEQYF	TGTGCCAGCAGCTTCGCCGCCGGGGACAGGTTCTACGAGCAGTACTTC
TRBD2	TRBV10-2	TRBJ2-5	.	CASSIAGQETQYF	TGCGCCAGCTCTATAGCGGGACAAGAGACCCAGTACTTC
.	TRBV28	TRBJ1-5	.	CASSLPGGNQPQHF	TGTGCCAGCAGTTTACCAGGCGGCAATCAGCCCCAGCATTTT
.	TRBV5-1	TRBJ1-1	.	CASSRGASNTEAFF	TGCGCCAGCAGTCGTGGGGCCTCGAACACTGAAGCTTTCTTT
.	TRBV20-1	TRBJ2-5	.	CSARSQETQYF	TGCAGTGCTAGATCGCAAGAGACCCAGTACTTC